Shown below are 5 T cell receptor beta chains from a single sample sequenced in a study of shared clonotypes between healthy human individuals. The table came from immunoSEQ multiplex PCR; TCRdb's copy has only in-frame clones and leaves some out. The sample contains about 600,000 clones, about 80% of which appear only once. The sample taken for sequencing was PBMCs. The receptor set was obtained from a woman between 35 and 50 years old in good health. Some clones in this sample may be carry-over from other donors' samples.

The chain combines TRBV9 with TRBJ2-7, with D perhaps TRBD1 or TRBD2 (5 bases each). Germline V gives CDR1 SGDLS, CDR2 YYNGEE. There are 14 residues in the CDR3. V was clipped by 2 bases and J by 3 bases, with 12 bases between them. The CDR3 loop reads CASSVGTRDYEQYF. The CDR3 coding sequence is TGTGCCAGCAGCGTCGGGACCAGGGACTACGAGCAGTACTTC.

This clone has just one count. A much bigger clone sits one base away, suggesting this may be a read error. The V and J genes are TRBV4-3 and TRBJ1-1; no definite D call. This CDR3 comprises 13 residues. Germline assignment: CDR1 LGHNA and CDR2 YSLEER. CDR3 in DNA: TGCACCAGCAGCCAAGATTTCAGCACTGAAGCTTTCTTT. Its translation: CTSSQDFSTEAFF.

The chain recombines TRBV30 with TRBJ1-1; D gene uncertain. Germline CDR1 GTSNPN, CDR2 SVGIG (reference sequence). V shed 4 bases and J shed 9 bases, with 12 bases lying between them. The length of the CDR3 is 11 residues. The CDR3 protein is CAWIRHGQAFF. The CDR3 bases are TGTGCCTGGATTCGACACGGACAAGCTTTCTTT.

The chain carries TRBV6-7 and TRBJ2-5; 11 positions match TRBD2. TRBV6-7 carries the ORF label, with uncertain function. CDR3 length: 17 residues. V trimming: 2 bases; J trimming: 5 bases; junction bases outside the gene matches: 10. This CDR3 is CASSYPRLAGKRETQYF. DNA of the CDR3: TGTGCCAGCAGTTACCCAAGACTAGCGGGAAAGCGGGAGACCCAGTACTTC.

This clone has only one observation. The rearrangement joins TRBV7-2 to TRBJ2-1; D is perhaps TRBD1 (6 bases). There are 13 residues in the CDR3. Trimming cost V 1 base and J 8 bases, with 9 bases left between them. CDR1 SGHTA and CDR2 FQGNSA come from the germline V gene. The CDR3: CASSLVGGDEQFF. The CDR3 DNA follows: TGTGCCAGCAGCTTAGTTGGGGGCGATGAGCAGTTCTTC. The whole variable domain, filled in from reference TRBV7-2 and TRBJ2-1, reads GAGVSQSPSNKVTEKGKDVELRCDPISGHTALYWYRQSLGQGLEFLIYFQGNSAPDKSGLPSDRFSAERTGGSVSTLTIQRTQQEDSAVYLCASSLVGGDEQFFGPGTRLTVL.